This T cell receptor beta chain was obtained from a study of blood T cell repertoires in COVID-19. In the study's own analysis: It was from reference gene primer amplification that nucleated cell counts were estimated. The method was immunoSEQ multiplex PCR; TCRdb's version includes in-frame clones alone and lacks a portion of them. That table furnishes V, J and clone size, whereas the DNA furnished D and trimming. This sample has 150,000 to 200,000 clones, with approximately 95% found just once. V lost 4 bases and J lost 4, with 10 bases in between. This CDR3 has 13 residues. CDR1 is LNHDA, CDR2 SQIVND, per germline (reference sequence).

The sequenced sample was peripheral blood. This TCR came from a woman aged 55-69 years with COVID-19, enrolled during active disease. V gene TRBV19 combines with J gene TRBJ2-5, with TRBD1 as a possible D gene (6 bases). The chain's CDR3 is CASSSTGRETQYF. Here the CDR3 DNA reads TGTGCCAGTAGTAGTACAGGGCGAGAGACCCAGTACTTC.